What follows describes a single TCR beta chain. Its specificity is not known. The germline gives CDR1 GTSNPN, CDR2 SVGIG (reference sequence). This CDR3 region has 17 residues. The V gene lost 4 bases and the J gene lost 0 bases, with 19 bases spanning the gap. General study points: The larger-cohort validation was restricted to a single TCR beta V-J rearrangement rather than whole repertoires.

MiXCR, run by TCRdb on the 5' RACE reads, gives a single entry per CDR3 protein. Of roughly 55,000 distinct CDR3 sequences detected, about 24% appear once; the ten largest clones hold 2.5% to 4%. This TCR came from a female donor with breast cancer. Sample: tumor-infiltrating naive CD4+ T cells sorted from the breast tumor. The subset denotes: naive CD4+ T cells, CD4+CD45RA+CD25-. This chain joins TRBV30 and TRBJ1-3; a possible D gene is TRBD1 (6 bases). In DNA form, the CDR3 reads TGTGCCTGGAACACCCCGGGACAAGGGGTCTCTGGAAACACCATATATTTT. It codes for CAWNTPGQGVSGNTIYF.